The rows below give T cell receptor beta chains drawn from one sample of a study of cytomegalovirus exposure and HLA in healthy donors. Clones were sequenced by immunoSEQ multiplex PCR, and TCRdb holds only the in-frame ones, with some missing. The sample has about 140,000 clones, about three quarters seen once. Specimen: PBMCs. These receptors originate from a woman aged 40 to 55 in good health and CMV-seronegative. Each CDR3 is given without its conserved first and last residue. The order of the fields is V gene, J gene, CDR3 protein.

TRBV7-2,TRBJ2-5,ASSRKRGPQETQY
TRBV27,TRBJ2-1,ASSLDPGVREGNEQF
TRBV19,TRBJ1-1,ASSIGGNTEAF
TRBV18,TRBJ1-1,ASSPETGLNTEAF
TRBV4-1,TRBJ2-7,ASSQESSGGFDEQY
TRBV10-3,TRBJ2-1,AISESRTSNEQF
TRBV6-1,TRBJ2-5,ASSWQREVQETQY
TRBV6-6,TRBJ1-2,ASSYGQPNYGYT
TRBV2,TRBJ2-1,ASSGRLAGSYNEQF
TRBV2,TRBJ2-7,ASQKAGSYEQY
TRBV2,TRBJ2-1,ASSEGRVRKNEQF
TRBV6-6,TRBJ1-3,ASSYGGADSGNTIY
TRBV2,TRBJ2-1,ASSFSGGEVGEQF
TRBV6-1,TRBJ2-7,ASTDRAVYSYEQY
TRBV6-5,TRBJ1-1,ASSAAGNTEAF
TRBV5-6,TRBJ1-1,ASSLLKTAEAF
TRBV27,TRBJ2-7,ASSWTSGGYEQY
TRBV10-3,TRBJ1-3,AIMEGGRSGNTIY
TRBV7-9,TRBJ1-1,ASSFRTEGTEAF
TRBV7-2,TRBJ1-1,ASSYDRRVFAEAF
TRBV7-9,TRBJ1-1,AIPTGETEAF
TRBV4-2,TRBJ2-1,ASSQDWRTSGVGSEQF
TRBV19,TRBJ1-2,ASMKGTGSAYGYT
TRBV4-2,TRBJ1-1,ASSQERSRVTEAF
TRBV7-2,TRBJ2-2,ASSPRLAGGTGELF
TRBV5-1,TRBJ1-1,ASSLRGQGIEAF
TRBV6-1,TRBJ1-1,ASSESVNTEAF
TRBV6-4,TRBJ2-2,ASSDSDSGELF
TRBV7-2,TRBJ2-5,ASSQRGTQETQY
TRBV5-1,TRBJ2-1,ASSLAASGYSSYNEQF
TRBV11-3,TRBJ1-1,ASSQGGGPAYTEAF
TRBV19,TRBJ1-5,ASSIEGMSNQPQH
TRBV4-1,TRBJ1-1,ASSPRPGLNTEAF
TRBV29-1,TRBJ2-5,SVEDRTGRETQY
TRBV2,TRBJ2-4,ASSRDRGLPKNIQY
TRBV29-1,TRBJ1-2,SVLRDTREGVYGYT
TRBV2,TRBJ2-3,ASSEAGTGGLTQY
TRBV19,TRBJ2-3,ASSISGGGDYTQY
TRBV5-1,TRBJ2-3,ASSVTSGGTTDTQY
TRBV5-4,TRBJ2-1,ASSDRDRSYNEQF
TRBV10-3,TRBJ1-5,AISADRDSQPQH
TRBV19,TRBJ1-2,ASSKPGQGRNYGYT
TRBV7-9,TRBJ2-3,ASSLVGHTSTDTQY
TRBV4-1,TRBJ1-2,ASSRDRRNYGYT
TRBV7-9,TRBJ1-1,ASTPGRANTEAF
TRBV9,TRBJ2-1,ASSTSGTGTNEQF
TRBV21-1,TRBJ1-6,ASAVDPTADITPSPLH
TRBV6-6,TRBJ2-3,ASSYNSPDTQY
TRBV6-5,TRBJ1-3,ASSSTPRGSGNTIY
TRBV2,TRBJ2-1,ASSIGTSGGAAQF
TRBV6-1,TRBJ2-1,ASSLGGLFYNEQF
TRBV9,TRBJ2-5,ASSVGGLQETQY
TRBV18,TRBJ1-2,ASSLDRTFNYGYT
TRBV5-1,TRBJ2-1,ASSLGAGVDNEQF